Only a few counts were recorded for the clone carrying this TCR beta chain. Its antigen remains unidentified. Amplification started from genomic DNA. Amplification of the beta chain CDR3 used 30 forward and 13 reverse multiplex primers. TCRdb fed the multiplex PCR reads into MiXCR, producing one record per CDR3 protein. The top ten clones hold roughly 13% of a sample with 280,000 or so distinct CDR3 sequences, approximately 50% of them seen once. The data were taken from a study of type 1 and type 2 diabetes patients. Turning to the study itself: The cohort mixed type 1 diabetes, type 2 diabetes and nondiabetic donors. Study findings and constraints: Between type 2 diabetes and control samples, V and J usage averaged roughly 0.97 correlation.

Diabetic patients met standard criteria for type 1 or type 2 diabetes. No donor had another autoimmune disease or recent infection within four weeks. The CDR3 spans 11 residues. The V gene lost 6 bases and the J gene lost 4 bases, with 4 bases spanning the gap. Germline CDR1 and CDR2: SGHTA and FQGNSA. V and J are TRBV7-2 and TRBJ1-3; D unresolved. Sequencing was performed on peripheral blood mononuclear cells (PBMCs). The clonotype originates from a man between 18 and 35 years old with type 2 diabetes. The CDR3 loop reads CASSTGNTIYF. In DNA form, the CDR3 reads TGTGCCAGCAGTACCGGAAACACCATATATTTT.